A single sample gave rise to the 30 T cell receptor beta chains below, sequenced in a study of T cell repertoires in cytomegalovirus infection. Their antigens remain unidentified. TCRdb re-called the reads with MiXCR, one entry per CDR3 protein. The sample holds approximately 340,000 distinct CDR3 sequences, 29% seen once. The starting material was cultured PBMCs, obtained from culture after CMV antigen stimulation. The receptors come from a human donor in good health (CMV status not recorded). Some clones in this sample may be carry-over from other donors' samples.

This clonotype was picked up a small number of times. V and J are TRBV11-3 and TRBJ2-1; 7 bases line up with TRBD2. In germline, CDR1 is SGHNT, CDR2 YENEEA. The CDR3 length is 20 residues. V was clipped by 1 base and J by 8 bases; unmatched bases: 23. In DNA form, the CDR3 reads TGTGCCAGCAGCTTAGGGGCTGGAAGGCCAGGGCGGGAGTTTCACTATGAGCAGTTCTTC. Amino acids: CASSLGAGRPGREFHYEQFF.

The chain is built from TRBV20-1 and TRBJ1-2; 11 bases map to TRBD1. CDR3 length equals 14 residues. Germline loops: CDR1 DFQATT, CDR2 SNEGSKA (reference sequence). J was trimmed by 8 bases and V by 5 bases; bases with no gene match: 10. The CDR3 here is CSAGSGTGGQGYTF. In DNA, the CDR3 is TGCAGTGCTGGGTCCGGGACAGGGGGACAAGGCTACACCTTC.

In this sample, this clonotype turned up many times. The rearrangement links TRBV6-1 to TRBJ1-3, with D unclear. Germline V gene sequence: CDR1 MNHNS, CDR2 SASEGT. The V end lost 5 bases, the J end lost 0 bases, and 14 bases lay between the germline ends. This CDR3 is built from 16 residues. CDR3 nucleotide sequence: TGTGCCAGCAGTCCGTCGGGCAGTAGCTCTGGAAACACCATATATTTT. Translating it yields CASSPSGSSSGNTIYF.

The sample holds a few counts of this clonotype. The chain carries TRBV7-3 and TRBJ2-2; D is uncertain. CDR3 length: 14 amino acids. Germline lookup yields CDR1 SGHTA and CDR2 FQGTGA. Trimming took off 7 bases at V and 3 bases at J, with 12 bases between the two ends. The CDR3 sequence: CASKITVDTGELFF. In DNA form, the CDR3 reads TGTGCCAGCAAAATTACAGTAGACACCGGGGAGCTGTTTTTT.

V usage is TRBV7-8 and J usage is TRBJ2-1; D remains ambiguous. CDR3 length: 12 amino acids. In germline, CDR1 is SGHVS, CDR2 FQNEAQ. V lost 4 bases and J 8 bases, leaving 9 bases between the germline ends. DNA of the CDR3: TGTGCCAGCAGCTCCCCCTTGTATGAGCAGTTCTTC. Amino acid sequence: CASSSPLYEQFF.

This clonotype was counted only a few times. This sequence joins TRBV12-3 or TRBV12-4 and TRBJ2-3, with 7 bases aligning to TRBD2. This CDR3 contains 15 residues. V trimming: 4 bases; J trimming: 5 bases; junction bases outside the gene matches: 9. The CDR3 DNA sequence: TGTGCCAGCAGTTCTAGCGGAAATTTGGGAGATACGCAGTATTTT. This translates into CASSSSGNLGDTQYF.

This chain links TRBV6-5 with TRBJ1-1; a weak D match, TRBD1 (5 bases). V was cut by 3 bases and J by 5 bases, with 13 bases left in between. Germline values: CDR1 MNHEY, CDR2 SVGAGI. The CDR3 runs 14 residues. CDR3 sequence: CASSYGRGGTEAFF. CDR3 DNA: TGTGCCAGCAGTTATGGGCGGGGGGGAACTGAAGCTTTCTTT.

J is TRBJ2-7 and V is TRBV6-1; 10 bases map to TRBD1. V lost 5 bases and J lost 1; bases outside the gene matches: 2. The length of the CDR3 is 14 residues. Germline V gene sequence: CDR1 MNHNS, CDR2 SASEGT. CDR3 in DNA: TGTGCCAGCAGTTGGGGACAGGGGTCCTACGAGCAGTACTTC. Protein product: CASSWGQGSYEQYF.

The table lists this clonotype with a few counts. This sequence joins TRBV6-1 and TRBJ2-2; 8 bases align to TRBD1. The CDR3 spans 17 residues. Germline V gene lookup returns CDR1 MNHNS and CDR2 SASEGT. After removal of 2 bases from V and 0 bases from J, the junction contained 5 bases not matched to a gene. The CDR3 loop is CASSEPTGGPNTGELFF. DNA of the CDR3: TGTGCCAGCAGTGAACCTACAGGGGGACCGAACACCGGGGAGCTGTTTTTT.

With respect to this clonotype: A read error is possible here, since a much larger clone lies one base away. V usage is TRBV7-2 and J usage is TRBJ2-7, with D unclear. The CDR3 has 13 residues. Germline values: CDR1 SGHTA, CDR2 FQGNSA. CDR3 in DNA: TGTGCCGGCAGCCCTTTCGTACCCTACGAGCAGTACTTC. This encodes CAGSPFVPYEQYF. Full variable domain (remainder filled in from reference TRBV7-2 and TRBJ2-7): GAGVSQSPSNKVTEKGKDVELRCDPISGHTALYWYRQSLGQGLEFLIYFQGNSAPDKSGLPSDRFSAERTGGSVSTLTIQRTQQEDSAVYLCAGSPFVPYEQYFGPGTRLTVT.

The V and J genes are TRBV6-2 or TRBV6-3 and TRBJ2-1; D is uncertain. CDR1 is MNHEY and CDR2 is SVGEGT in the germline V gene. The CDR3 runs to 15 residues. Trimming removed 2 bases from V and 5 bases from J, with 13 bases in between. The DNA of the CDR3 is TGTGCCAGCAGTTACCCCAACTCCTTGGACAATGAGCAGTTCTTC. It encodes CASSYPNSLDNEQFF.

The chain uses TRBV9 and TRBJ2-1; no definite D call. Germline lookup yields CDR1 SGDLS and CDR2 YYNGEE. The CDR3 extends over 16 amino acids. Trimming left V 1 base short and J 0 bases short, with 11 bases between. CDR3 amino acids: CASSVNSLSSYNEQFF. CDR3 sequence (DNA): TGTGCCAGCAGCGTAAATTCTCTTAGCTCCTACAATGAGCAGTTCTTC.

The chain recombines TRBV12-5 with TRBJ2-1; D gene ambiguous. Trimming shortened V by 5 bases and J by 7 bases, and 9 bases separated the two germline ends. CDR3 length: 12 residues. Germline V gene lookup returns CDR1 LGHNT and CDR2 FRNRAP. CDR3 residues: CASGPYMNEQFF. CDR3 DNA: TGTGCTAGTGGTCCCTACATGAATGAGCAGTTCTTC. Full variable domain (remainder filled in from reference TRBV12-5 and TRBJ2-1): DARVTQTPRHKVTEMGQEVTMRCQPILGHNTVFWYRQTMMQGLELLAYFRNRAPLDDSGMPKDRFSAEMPDATLATLKIQPSEPRDSAVYFCASGPYMNEQFFGPGTRLTVL.

This clonotype has just a few counts. The CDR3: CASSVTGGANYGYTF. In nucleotides, the CDR3 is TGTGCCAGCAGCGTGACAGGGGGCGCGAACTATGGCTACACCTTC. The chain links TRBV7-2 to TRBJ1-2; 10 bases are shared with TRBD1. CDR3 size: 15 residues. Germline-derived CDR1 and CDR2 are SGHTA and FQGNSA. Trimming took 5 bases from V and 2 from J; bases not matched to a gene: 5. Full variable domain (remainder filled in from reference TRBV7-2 and TRBJ1-2): GAGVSQSPSNKVTEKGKDVELRCDPISGHTALYWYRQSLGQGLEFLIYFQGNSAPDKSGLPSDRFSAERTGGSVSTLTIQRTQQEDSAVYLCASSVTGGANYGYTFGSGTRLTVV.

This clonotype appeared once. J is TRBJ2-7 and V is TRBV7-2, with D perhaps TRBD1 (6 bases). This CDR3 spans 14 amino acids. V was clipped by 6 bases and J by 3 bases, with 15 bases between them. Germline-derived CDR1 and CDR2 are SGHTA and FQGNSA. CDR3 residues: CASSLGHRVYEQYF. The CDR3 DNA sequence: TGTGCCAGCAGTCTTGGTCACAGGGTCTACGAGCAGTACTTC. The full variable domain, its missing parts supplied by reference TRBV7-2 and TRBJ2-7, is GAGVSQSPSNKVTEKGKDVELRCDPISGHTALYWYRQSLGQGLEFLIYFQGNSAPDKSGLPSDRFSAERTGGSVSTLTIQRTQQEDSAVYLCASSLGHRVYEQYFGPGTRLTVT.

This clonotype was seen a handful of times. At one end, the junction sequence differs from germline, possibly due to a read error. The chain uses TRBV7-7 and TRBJ2-5; a weak D match, TRBD1 (6 bases). The length of the CDR3 is 15 residues. Germline CDR1 and CDR2: SSHAT and FNYEAQ (reference sequence). CDR3 in amino acids: CASSLTTGFQETQYF. In DNA form, the CDR3 reads TGTGCTAGCAGCTTGACAACAGGGTTCCAAGAGACCCAGTACTTC.

This clonotype showed up many times. The rearrangement links TRBV7-9 to TRBJ2-2; no definite D call. The V and J ends lost 2 bases and 5 bases respectively, with 15 bases between them. This CDR3 is built from 16 residues. Germline-derived CDR1 and CDR2 are SEHNR and FQNEAQ (reference sequence). The CDR3 reads CASSLRDGFTTGELFF. CDR3 in DNA: TGTGCCAGCAGCTTAAGGGATGGATTTACAACCGGGGAGCTGTTTTTT.

This clonotype showed up many times. The chain combines TRBV7-3 with TRBJ1-1; 7 nucleotides agree with TRBD1. In germline, CDR1 is SGHTA, CDR2 FQGTGA. This CDR3 comprises 15 residues. V gave up 0 bases and J gave up 4 bases; unmatched junction bases: 5. The chain's CDR3 is CASSLTDREGTEAFF. The CDR3 DNA reads as TGTGCCAGCAGCTTAACAGACAGGGAGGGCACTGAAGCTTTCTTT.

The chain recombines TRBV3-1 with TRBJ1-1; TRBD1 matches 7 bases. Looked up from germline, CDR1 is LGHDT and CDR2 is YNNKEL (reference sequence). V lost 8 bases and J lost 3; bases outside the gene matches: 12. The CDR3 has 15 amino acids. CDR3 protein: CASSKNRGGYTEAFF. The CDR3 DNA follows: TGTGCCAGCTCAAAGAACAGGGGAGGATACACTGAAGCTTTCTTT.

This CDR3 is CASAYNTDTQYF. The CDR3 coding sequence is TGTGCCAGCGCCTATAACACAGATACGCAGTATTTT. The rearrangement links TRBV11-1 to TRBJ2-3; D remains ambiguous. CDR3 size: 12 residues. From germline, CDR1 is SGHAT and CDR2 FQDESV (reference sequence). Trimming cost V 8 bases and J 2 bases, with 8 bases left between them.

The CDR3 sequence: CATSRHQGSGANVLTF. CDR3 DNA sequence: TGTGCCACCAGCAGACACCAAGGCTCTGGGGCCAACGTCCTGACTTTC. The chain recombines TRBV15 with TRBJ2-6; D is unclear. Germline V gives CDR1 LNHNV, CDR2 YYDKDF (reference sequence). Trimming pared 2 bases from V and 0 bases from J, leaving 8 bases between. This CDR3 spans 16 amino acids.

This clonotype appeared a few times. This chain connects TRBV28 to TRBJ1-5; D not certain. V lost 1 base and J lost 2, with 9 bases in between. Germline CDR1 MDHEN, CDR2 SYDVKM. The CDR3 runs to 15 residues. The CDR3 loop is CASSLYSDGNQPQHF. CDR3 nucleotides: TGTGCCAGCAGTTTATACTCGGACGGCAATCAGCCCCAGCATTTT.

The chain uses TRBV2 and TRBJ1-2, with TRBD1 as a possible D gene (6 bases). The germline gives CDR1 SNHLY, CDR2 FYNNEI. The ends were cut back, 2 bases at V and 3 bases at J, with 13 bases in the middle. The CDR3 sequence is 15 residues long. The CDR3 DNA reads as TGTGCCAGCAGTGAAAATAGGGGGACGTACTATGGCTACACCTTC. Residues: CASSENRGTYYGYTF.

This clonotype was recorded only once. This sequence joins TRBV4-2 and TRBJ2-7; perhaps TRBD1 as D (7 bases). The length of the CDR3 is 15 residues. V dropped 4 bases and J dropped 6 bases, with 19 bases sitting between them. Per germline, CDR1 LGHNA and CDR2 YNFKEQ. The CDR3 reads CASSRGDSTPSEQYF. CDR3 in DNA: TGTGCCAGCAGCCGGGGGGACAGCACCCCTAGCGAGCAGTACTTC.

The chain uses TRBV2 and TRBJ2-7; D remains ambiguous. This CDR3 has 11 residues. The V gene's germline CDR1 is SNHLY and CDR2 FYNNEI. The V and J ends lost 1 base and 7 bases respectively, with 5 bases between them. This CDR3 is CASSEVREQYF. The CDR3 DNA sequence: TGTGCCAGCAGTGAAGTCAGAGAGCAGTACTTC. The full variable domain, rest sourced from reference TRBV2 and TRBJ2-7, is EPEVTQTPSHQVTQMGQEVILRCVPISNHLYFYWYRQILGQKVEFLVSFYNNEISEKSEIFDDQFSVERPDGSNFTLKIRSTKLEDSAMYFCASSEVREQYFGPGTRLTVT.

The rearrangement uses TRBV10-3 and TRBJ1-4; 7 positions agree with TRBD1. J gave up 0 bases and V 5 bases, and 12 bases lay outside the gene matches. Per the germline V gene, CDR1 is ENHRY and CDR2 is SYGVKD. CDR3 length: 18 amino acids. The CDR3 DNA sequence: TGTGCCATCAGTCCCACAGGGGCCGCACTTGCAACTAATGAAAAACTGTTTTTT. It is translated as CAISPTGAALATNEKLFF.

The chain recombines TRBV5-4 with TRBJ2-7; D ambiguous. Per germline, CDR1 SGHNT and CDR2 YYREEE (reference sequence). CDR3 length equals 14 residues. V was pared by 0 bases and J by 0 bases, with 7 bases between. CDR3 amino acids: CASSLAVSSYEQYF. CDR3 nucleotide sequence: TGTGCCAGCAGCTTGGCGGTTAGCTCCTACGAGCAGTACTTC.

This chain joins TRBV6-5 and TRBJ2-2; D ambiguous. In germline, CDR1 is MNHEY, CDR2 SVGAGI. V was shortened by 2 bases and J by 1 base, with 8 bases between the two germline ends. The CDR3 sequence is 15 residues long. The DNA for the CDR3 is TGTGCCAGCAGTTACGGGGTACTGAACACCGGGGAGCTGTTTTTT. Its protein is CASSYGVLNTGELFF.

The chain carries TRBV6-5 and TRBJ2-2; the match to TRBD2 covers 12 bases. The CDR3 sequence is 16 residues long. J was trimmed by 5 bases and V by 6 bases; bases with no gene match: 7. Germline CDR1 reads MNHEY; CDR2 reads SVGAGI. The CDR3 nucleotides are TGTGCCAGCAGGCTAGCGGGGGGGCCGGGGACCGGGGAGCTGTTTTTT. Translated: CASRLAGGPGTGELFF.

This clonotype was counted between two and nine times. The CDR3 loop reads CASRRKGTDEQYF. The DNA for the CDR3 is TGTGCCAGTAGAAGGAAGGGCACGGACGAGCAGTACTTC. V is TRBV19 and J is TRBJ2-7, with unresolved D. The CDR3 totals 13 residues. Germline V gene lookup returns CDR1 LNHDA and CDR2 SQIVND (reference sequence). V gave up 6 bases and J gave up 5 bases, with 14 bases separating them.